A selection of T cell receptor beta chains follows, all from one sample in a study of read filtering for tumor transcriptome and immune sequencing. Via MiXCR, TCRdb re-called the reads, giving one row per CDR3 protein. The top ten clones hold about 42% of a sample with tens of thousands of distinct CDR3 sequences, around 13% of them seen once. Sequencing input: a population of CD138-negative cells sorted from bone marrow. The receptors were gathered from a donor at least 40 years old with multiple myeloma. Each CDR3 is given with its conserved first and last residue. D genes are given only for firm matches. Clone size is given as once, few, many, or a class for an expanded clone.

few,TRBJ2-4,TRBV28,-,TGTGCCAGCAGCCCCGGGTCTGTAGCCAAAAACATTCAGTACTTC,CASSPGSVAKNIQYF
many,TRBJ1-5,TRBV9,-,TGTGCCAGCAGCGTAGAGGCAGGGGCCAATCAGCCCCAGCATTTT,CASSVEAGANQPQHF
few,TRBJ2-7,TRBV4-3,TRBD2,TGCGCCAGCAGCCAAGGTTGGGGGACTAGCCATTCCTACGAGCAGTACTTC,CASSQGWGTSHSYEQYF
many,TRBJ2-7,TRBV11-1,TRBD2,TGTGCCAGCCGACCGGGACTAGCGGGAGGAAAGAACTACGAGCAGTACTTC,CASRPGLAGGKNYEQYF
many,TRBJ2-6,TRBV12-3/TRBV12-4,-,TGTGCCAGCAGTTTTCACGGATCTGGGGCCAACGTCCTGACTTTC,CASSFHGSGANVLTF
many,TRBJ2-3,TRBV5-1,TRBD1,TGCGCCAGCAGCTTTTACCGGACAGGGACCGCAGATACGCAGTATTTT,CASSFYRTGTADTQYF
few,TRBJ2-3,TRBV29-1,TRBD1,TGCAGCACTAACGGGGGACAGGGGTTCGGCCGCGGGCAGTATTTT,CSTNGGQGFGRGQYF
many,TRBJ2-1,TRBV29-1,-,TGCAGCGTTGAAGGACCCAATGAGCAGTTCTTC,CSVEGPNEQFF
many,TRBJ2-6,TRBV29-1,-,TGCAGCGCAGCTGGGGTGCGGGGGCCCTCTGGGGCCAACGTCCTGACTTTC,CSAAGVRGPSGANVLTF
once,TRBJ2-1,TRBV12-3/TRBV12-4,TRBD2,TGTGCCAGCAGTTTTATCAGCGGGAGCGCACATGAGCAGTTCTTC,CASSFISGSAHEQFF